This is a list of T cell receptor beta chains from one sample in a study of vaccination and CD4 T cells after COVID-19. From the PCR reads, TCRdb called clonotypes with MiXCR, one entry per CDR3 protein. The sample contains approximately 17,000 distinct CDR3 sequences, about 53% of which appear only once. These receptors' antigens are unknown. Source material: CD4+ T cells from blood, cultured in vitro. These receptors were collected from a human donor who had recovered from COVID-19. Both conserved end residues are part of each CDR3. D genes are given only for firm matches. For some rows the clone size is stated as once, few or many, or as a class when expanded; others skip it.

TRBJ2-7,TRBD2,-,TRBV19,TGTGCCAGTAGTGTCAAACCGGGACTAGCGGGGAAACGTGGGTACGAGCAGTACTTC,CASSVKPGLAGKRGYEQYF
TRBJ1-2,-,-,TRBV7-2,TGTGCCAGCAGCTTAGGGGGGACGGACTACGTTTATGGCTACACCTTC,CASSLGGTDYVYGYTF
TRBJ1-6,TRBD1,few,TRBV20-1,TGCAGTGCTAGGGCACAGACAGGGTTTGATTCACCCCTCCACTTT,CSARAQTGFDSPLHF
TRBJ2-1,-,-,TRBV24-1,TGTGCCACCAGTGATTCCTCACTCGAGATTATCAACAATGAGCAGTTCTTC,CATSDSSLEIINNEQFF
TRBJ2-7,TRBD2,-,TRBV7-8,TGTGCCAGCAGCTTAGGTCTTGTAGCGGGGTACTACGAGCAGTACTTC,CASSLGLVAGYYEQYF
TRBJ2-3,-,-,TRBV9,TGTGCCAGCAGCCTCCTGGTCTACACAGATACGCAGTATTTT,CASSLLVYTDTQYF
TRBJ2-5,-,-,TRBV6-1,TGTGCCAGCAGTGAAGTACGTGGCAGGTATGGGGAGACCCAGTACTTC,CASSEVRGRYGETQYF
TRBJ1-1,TRBD1,few,TRBV20-1,TGCAGTGCGCGTACAGGGGGCTGGGACACTGAAGCTTTCTTT,CSARTGGWDTEAFF
TRBJ1-5,-,-,TRBV6-2/TRBV6-3,TGTGCCAGCAGTTGGACAGCAGTCGATCAGCCCCAGCATTTT,CASSWTAVDQPQHF
TRBJ1-3,-,-,TRBV7-9,TGTGCCAGCAGCTTAGTATGGGCCAACTCTGGAAACACCATATATTTT,CASSLVWANSGNTIYF
TRBJ2-5,-,few,TRBV7-9,TGTGCCAGCAGCTCTAATTGGGATCACAAAGAGACCCAGTACTTC,CASSSNWDHKETQYF
TRBJ1-6,TRBD1,-,TRBV25-1,TGTGCCAGCAGTGCCACCGGGACAGGGTTTTATAATTCACCCCTCCACTTT,CASSATGTGFYNSPLHF
TRBJ1-6,TRBD1,few,TRBV2,TGTGCCAGCAGTGGACAGGGGCTAACACCCCTCCACTTT,CASSGQGLTPLHF
TRBJ2-3,-,-,TRBV20-1,TGCAGTGCTCCCTTGTCCCATACGCAGTATTTT,CSAPLSHTQYF
TRBJ2-5,TRBD2,-,TRBV7-9,TGTGCCAGCAGCTTAGCGCTATCCTCACCGGGAGGGGCCCAGTACTTC,CASSLALSSPGGAQYF
TRBJ1-5,-,medium-sized,TRBV20-1,TGCAGTGCGCAACAGGGCAATCAGCCCCAGCATTTT,CSAQQGNQPQHF
TRBJ1-1,-,few,TRBV2,TGTGCCAGCAGCCCTTATAACACTGAAGCTTTCTTT,CASSPYNTEAFF
TRBJ1-2,-,-,TRBV20-1,TGCAGTGCTAGAGATTTAATGGGGGGGAGGTATGGCTACACCTTC,CSARDLMGGRYGYTF
TRBJ2-1,-,-,TRBV20-1,TGCAGTGCTAGCGGCTACGAGGCCTGGAGCTCCTACAATGAGCAGTTCTTC,CSASGYEAWSSYNEQFF
TRBJ2-3,TRBD2,-,TRBV27,TGTGCCAGCAGTTCCGTGACTAGCGGGGGGGATACGCAGTATTTT,CASSSVTSGGDTQYF
TRBJ2-7,-,-,TRBV3-1,TGTGCCAGCAGCCAAGTATTCTATGCCAACGAGCAGTACTTC,CASSQVFYANEQYF
TRBJ1-5,-,few,TRBV20-1,TGCAGTGCTACAGGGTTTGGTCAGCCCCAGCATTTT,CSATGFGQPQHF
TRBJ1-2,-,-,TRBV24-1,TGTGCCACCAGTGAGTCGGGACGGACCAGCTATGGCTACACCTTC,CATSESGRTSYGYTF
TRBJ1-1,-,-,TRBV18,TGTGCCAGCTCACTCTCAGACGGGAACACTGAAGCTTTCTTT,CASSLSDGNTEAFF
TRBJ2-7,-,-,TRBV6-1,TGTGCCAGCAGTGAAGGCCCAATATCGTTGTACGAGCAGTACTTC,CASSEGPISLYEQYF
TRBJ2-5,-,-,TRBV7-8,TGTGCCAGCAGCAGAAGCCAAGAGACCCAGTACTTC,CASSRSQETQYF
TRBJ1-1,-,-,TRBV12-1,TGTGCCAGCAGCCCGTCGGACAGGGGGCGCGATCGGGAATCTGGAGCTTTCTTT,CASSPSDRGRDRESGAFF
TRBJ2-2,-,-,TRBV7-7,TGTGCTAGCAGCTTAGAGGGACCACCCCCGATGGACACCGGGGAGCTGTTTTTT,CASSLEGPPPMDTGELFF
TRBJ2-7,-,few,TRBV6-1,TGTGCCAGCAGCTCCGCCCGGGGATACTACGAGCAGTACTTC,CASSSARGYYEQYF
TRBJ2-5,-,-,TRBV5-1,TGCGCCAGCAGCCCCCTAACAGGGATAGAAGAGACCCAGTACTTC,CASSPLTGIEETQYF
TRBJ1-5,-,-,TRBV6-2/TRBV6-3,TGTGCCAGCAGTTACGGCAGGGCTCAGCCCCAGCATTTT,CASSYGRAQPQHF
TRBJ1-2,TRBD1,once,TRBV5-6,TGTGCCAGCAGCTTGGGAGGACAGGCGACGCCCTATGGCTACACCTTC,CASSLGGQATPYGYTF
TRBJ2-4,-,-,TRBV6-2/TRBV6-3,TGTGCCAGCAGTTACGGGCAGCTAGCCAAAAACATTCAGTACTTC,CASSYGQLAKNIQYF
TRBJ2-3,TRBD2,-,TRBV2,TGTGCCAGCAAGGGACTAGCGGGAGGATCTGGTACGCAGTATTTT,CASKGLAGGSGTQYF
TRBJ2-5,-,-,TRBV19,TGTGCCAGTAGCCCCGGGGAGCGGAGACAAGAGACCCAGTACTTC,CASSPGERRQETQYF
TRBJ1-1,-,-,TRBV5-1,TGCGCCAGCAGCTTGGAGGGATCCCTGGGTACTGAAGCTTTCTTT,CASSLEGSLGTEAFF
TRBJ2-2,-,-,TRBV6-4,TGTGCCACTTCTCGGCCCCTCACCGGGGAGCTGTTTTTT,CATSRPLTGELFF
TRBJ2-3,TRBD2,-,TRBV2,TGTGCCAGCAGTGAGCGCCCGAGCGGGGGTTTACGTGGGGATACGCAGTATTTT,CASSERPSGGLRGDTQYF
TRBJ1-6,-,few,TRBV19,TGTGCCAGTAGTCCCAGGTGGGAAAATTCACCCCTCCACTTT,CASSPRWENSPLHF
TRBJ1-5,-,medium-sized,TRBV20-1,TGCAGTGCTAGCGCCACCGACAGCAGCAATCAGCCCCAGCATTTT,CSASATDSSNQPQHF
TRBJ2-7,TRBD2,once,TRBV5-8,TGTGCCAGCAGCTCACTTGCCGGGACTAGGGTGAGAGAGCAGTACTTC,CASSSLAGTRVREQYF
TRBJ1-4,TRBD1,-,TRBV7-6,TGTGCCAGCAGCATGTACAGGGGGGGGAATGAAAAACTGTTTTTT,CASSMYRGGNEKLFF
TRBJ2-5,TRBD1,-,TRBV27,TGTGCCAGCAGTCCCTCACAGGGGGGAATCCAAGAGACCCAGTACTTC,CASSPSQGGIQETQYF
TRBJ1-1,-,-,TRBV5-1,TGCGCCAGCAGCTCCACAGATATGAACACTGAAGCTTTCTTT,CASSSTDMNTEAFF
TRBJ2-7,-,-,TRBV6-5,TGTGCCAGCAGTTACGGGGAATCGGGCGAGCAGTACTTC,CASSYGESGEQYF
TRBJ1-2,TRBD1,-,TRBV2,TGTGCCAGCAGCCAGGGACAGGACTATGGCTACACCTTC,CASSQGQDYGYTF
TRBJ1-5,TRBD1,few,TRBV12-3/TRBV12-4,TGTGCCAGCAGTAGATGGTTATGGGACAGAGAAAATCAGCCCCAGCATTTT,CASSRWLWDRENQPQHF
TRBJ2-2,TRBD1,-,TRBV5-6,TGTGCCAGCAGCAGGGGACAGGGGGTCACGGGGGAGCTGTTTTTT,CASSRGQGVTGELFF
TRBJ1-6,-,few,TRBV25-1,TGTGCCAGCAGTTACGCAGGCAATAATTCACCCCTCCACTTT,CASSYAGNNSPLHF
TRBJ2-3,TRBD1,once,TRBV6-5,TGTGCCAGCAGTTACTCGCCGGGACAGAGAAGCACAGATACGCAGTATTTT,CASSYSPGQRSTDTQYF
TRBJ1-2,-,few,TRBV19,TGTGCCAGTAGAAAGGGGGACCTTCTTGACTATGGCTACACCTTC,CASRKGDLLDYGYTF
TRBJ2-5,-,medium-sized,TRBV5-1,TGCGCCAGCAGCCCGGATCTTTGGGAGACCCAGTACTTC,CASSPDLWETQYF
TRBJ2-6,-,-,TRBV5-1,TGCGCCAGCAGCTTGGGAGCTCTGGGGGCCAACGTCCTGACTTTC,CASSLGALGANVLTF
TRBJ2-2,TRBD2,once,TRBV20-1,TGCAGTGCTAGTAGGCTAGCGGGGCTAAACACCGGGGAGCTGTTTTTT,CSASRLAGLNTGELFF